This entry lists 8 T cell receptor beta chains sequenced from one sample in a study of OX40 agonist ivuxolimab in advanced cancers. Sequencing used immunoSEQ multiplex PCR; TCRdb keeps in-frame clones, though not all of them. Of more than 65,000 clones listed, 78% are singletons. The material sequenced was CD4+ or CD8+ T cells sorted from blood, taken in a trial of the OX40 agonist ivuxolimab. These receptor sequences come from an adult with an advanced solid tumor such as melanoma, head and neck, liver or kidney cancer.

The rearrangement links TRBV11-2 to TRBJ1-1; the D gene is possibly TRBD1 (6 bases). In germline, CDR1 is SGHAT, CDR2 FQNNGV. This CDR3 spans 11 amino acids. V was shortened by 5 bases and J by 9 bases, with 10 bases between the two germline ends. In DNA, the CDR3 is TGTGCCAGCAGCCAAGGACAGAAAGCTTTCTTT. Protein product: CASSQGQKAFF.

This clone occurred a few times. The chain joins TRBV19 to TRBJ2-7; 9 bases line up with TRBD2. CDR3 length equals 13 residues. Germline loops: CDR1 LNHDA, CDR2 SQIVND (reference sequence). The ends lost 4 bases at V and 5 bases at J; junction bases unmatched: 3. The CDR3 sequence is CASSRGTSHEQYF. The DNA of the CDR3 is TGTGCCAGTAGTAGAGGGACTAGCCACGAGCAGTACTTC.

The genes are TRBV18 and TRBJ1-2, with a possible D match to TRBD1 (5 bases). CDR1 and CDR2 (germline): KGHSH, LQKENI. V was clipped by 2 bases and J by 0 bases, with 7 bases between them. The CDR3 totals 14 residues. The CDR3 DNA follows: TGTGCCAGCTCACCAGACAGAGCTAACTATGGCTACACCTTC. As protein: CASSPDRANYGYTF.

As concerns this clone: Other DNA variants within this sample encode the same CDR3. The chain joins TRBV4-3 to TRBJ1-2; 11 nucleotides match TRBD1. Germline values: CDR1 LGHNA, CDR2 YSLEER. CDR3 length: 17 amino acids. Trimming took 1 base from V and 8 from J; bases not matched to a gene: 12. CDR3 amino acids: CASSQGTGTGGGYGYTF. The CDR3 region has the DNA TGCGCCAGCAGCCAAGGGACAGGGACAGGGGGGGGCTACGGCTACACCTTC.

A note on this clone: The junction departs from germline at one end; a sequencing error may be responsible. The gene calls are TRBV2 and TRBJ2-7; 8 bases map to TRBD1. The CDR3 is 13 amino acids. Germline V gives CDR1 SNHLY, CDR2 FYNNEI. This CDR3 reads CASSAGTGIRLDF. The CDR3 region has the DNA TGTGCCAGCAGTGCCGGGACAGGCATCCGTTTAGACTTC.

The chain combines TRBV19 with TRBJ1-5, with 9 nucleotides matching TRBD1. This CDR3 region has 17 residues. V shed 2 bases and J 6 bases; nucleotides not matched to a gene: 11. Germline V gene lookup returns CDR1 LNHDA and CDR2 SQIVND (reference sequence). CDR3 protein: CASSINRGQRTGQPQHF. The CDR3 nucleotides read TGTGCCAGTAGTATAAACAGGGGGCAGCGTACAGGTCAGCCCCAGCATTTT.

V and J are TRBV27 and TRBJ2-5; 7 bases align to TRBD1. Trimming removed 5 bases from V and 2 bases from J; junction bases left unmatched: 8. The CDR3 extends over 15 amino acids. Germline CDR1 and CDR2: MNHEY and SMNVEV (reference sequence). The CDR3 nucleotides read TGTGCCAGCAGTGGTCGGACAGGAAGGCAAGAGACCCAGTACTTC. As protein: CASSGRTGRQETQYF.

This clone came up a few times. The rearrangement links TRBV5-5 to TRBJ1-6; unclear D gene. This CDR3 spans 15 amino acids. The germline V gene has CDR1 SGHKS and CDR2 YYEKEE (reference sequence). Deletions cut 1 base from V and 7 bases from J, with 12 bases between. CDR3 nucleotide sequence: TGTGCCAGCAGCTTGCAGAGGCAGCCGAATTCACCCCTCCACTTT. Translated: CASSLQRQPNSPLHF.